A single T cell receptor (beta chain) is shown here with its context. Seattle cases were enrolled at active infection and followed longitudinally. Assay used: immunoSEQ multiplex PCR; TCRdb lists only in-frame clones, some missing. The sample has some 110,000 clones; about 82% are singletons. This record belongs to a study of blood T cell repertoires in COVID-19. V was clipped by 4 bases and J by 9 bases; unmatched bases: 2. The germline gives CDR1 SGHAT, CDR2 FQNNGV. The CDR3 totals 11 residues. Sequencing was carried out using peripheral blood. The chain links TRBV11-2 to TRBJ1-1; the match to TRBD1 covers 7 bases. The receptor's source is a man older than 75 with COVID-19, enrolled during active disease. CDR3 sequence: CASSWGQQAFF. For the CDR3, the DNA is TGTGCCAGCAGCTGGGGACAGCAAGCTTTCTTT.